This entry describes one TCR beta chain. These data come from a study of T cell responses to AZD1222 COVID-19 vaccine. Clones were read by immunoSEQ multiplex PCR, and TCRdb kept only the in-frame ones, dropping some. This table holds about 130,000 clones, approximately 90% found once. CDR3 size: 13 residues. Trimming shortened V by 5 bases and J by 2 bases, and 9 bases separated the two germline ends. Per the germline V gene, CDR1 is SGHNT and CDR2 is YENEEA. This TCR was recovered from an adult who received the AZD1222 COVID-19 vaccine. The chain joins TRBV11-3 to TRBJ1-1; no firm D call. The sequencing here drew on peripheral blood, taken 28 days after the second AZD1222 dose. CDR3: CASSLGRNTEAFF. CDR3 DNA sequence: TGTGCCAGCAGCCTCGGCCGTAACACTGAAGCTTTCTTT.